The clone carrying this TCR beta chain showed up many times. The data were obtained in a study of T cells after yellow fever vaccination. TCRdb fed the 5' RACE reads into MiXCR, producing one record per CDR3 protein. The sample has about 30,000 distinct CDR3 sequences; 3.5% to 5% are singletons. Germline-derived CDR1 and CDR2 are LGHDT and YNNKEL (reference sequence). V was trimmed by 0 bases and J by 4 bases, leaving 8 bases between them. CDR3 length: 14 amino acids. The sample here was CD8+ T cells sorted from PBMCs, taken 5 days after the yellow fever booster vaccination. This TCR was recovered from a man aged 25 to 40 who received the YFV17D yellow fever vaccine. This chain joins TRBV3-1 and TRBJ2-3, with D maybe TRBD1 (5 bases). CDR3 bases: TGTGCCAGCAGCCAAGATTGGGGCTCAGATACGCAGTATTTT. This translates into CASSQDWGSDTQYF.